These 5 T cell receptor beta chains were all obtained from the same sample, sequenced in a study of T cell repertoires in cytomegalovirus infection. MiXCR, applied by TCRdb to the reads, yields one record per CDR3 protein. The data contain approximately 990,000 distinct CDR3 sequences, about 33% of them seen just once; the ten biggest clones take up around an eighth. Antigens of these TCRs are unknown. The specimen was cultured CD8+ T cells from PBMCs, collected from culture after CMV antigen stimulation. All receptors come from a human donor in good health (CMV status not recorded). Some clones in this sample may be carry-over from other donors' samples.

This clonotype has a handful of counts. The chain carries TRBV20-1 and TRBJ1-1; possible D gene TRBD1, 5 bases. CDR3 length: 17 amino acids. Germline V gene sequence: CDR1 DFQATT, CDR2 SNEGSKA (reference sequence). The V end was cut by 0 bases, the J end by 4 bases, with 21 bases between. The CDR3 DNA follows: TGCAGTGCTAGAGATCAGGTCAGGCAGGGTTCGGGCACTGAAGCTTTCTTT. It is translated as CSARDQVRQGSGTEAFF.

The J gene is TRBJ2-3, the V gene TRBV7-9; D call uncertain. Germline V lookup: CDR1 SEHNR, CDR2 FQNEAQ (reference sequence). Trimming took 3 bases from V and 8 from J, leaving 18 bases between them. The CDR3 runs 15 residues. The CDR3 loop reads CASSFGTLPKFTQYF. In DNA form, the CDR3 reads TGTGCCAGCAGCTTTGGAACACTCCCGAAGTTTACGCAGTATTTT. Using reference TRBV7-9 and TRBJ2-3 for the parts outside the CDR3, the full variable domain is DTGVSQNPRHKITKRGQNVTFRCDPISEHNRLYWYRQTLGQGPEFLTYFQNEAQLEKSRLLSDRFSAERPKGSFSTLEIQRTEQGDSAMYLCASSFGTLPKFTQYFGPGTRLTVL.

This clonotype was observed a few times. The chain links TRBV7-9 to TRBJ1-1; the D gene is possibly TRBD1 (5 bases). CDR3 length: 16 amino acids. The ends were cut back, 3 bases at V and 1 base at J, with 15 bases in the middle. Per germline, CDR1 SEHNR and CDR2 FQNEAQ (reference sequence). DNA for the CDR3: TGTGCCAGCAGCTTCCGTGGACACACGGGGAACACTGAAGCTTTCTTT. Translation: CASSFRGHTGNTEAFF.

This clonotype was seen more than once but under ten times. The chain is built from TRBV6-2 or TRBV6-3 and TRBJ1-4; 7 nucleotides match TRBD1. V gave up 5 bases and J gave up 7 bases; unmatched junction bases: 7. The length of the CDR3 is 14 residues. CDR1 and CDR2 from the germline V gene are MNHEY and SVGEGT. In DNA, the CDR3 is TGTGCCAGCAGTCAGAGGGGGCGCCCTGAAAAACTGTTTTTT. The encoded protein is CASSQRGRPEKLFF.

This clonotype was recorded many times. This chain joins TRBV6-5 and TRBJ1-1, with D possibly being TRBD1 (5 bases). Trimming took off 5 bases at V and 0 bases at J, with 7 bases between the two ends. Germline V gives CDR1 MNHEY, CDR2 SVGAGI. The CDR3 covers 13 residues. The CDR3 loop reads CASSIQVNTEAFF. CDR3 sequence (DNA): TGTGCCAGCAGTATACAGGTGAACACTGAAGCTTTCTTT.